This passage covers 14 T cell receptor beta chains from one sample sequenced in a study of T cell repertoires in cytomegalovirus infection (dated by TCRdb to about 2019). Sequencing relied on an Illumina HiSeq 1500. Using fastp at Q25 and MiXCR, TCRdb reprocessed the public reads and kept productive beta chains. Records with the same CDR3 protein are collapsed into one entry carrying the most frequent genes and DNA. The sample yields some 250,000 distinct CDR3 sequences; 9.1% were counted once. The leading ten clones occupy about 16% of the sample. The sequenced sample consisted of PBMCs. The receptors shown here come from a human donor in good health (CMV status not recorded). Some clones in this sample may be carry-over from other donors' samples.

Many counts were recorded for this clonotype. The chain uses TRBV6-5 and TRBJ2-7, with D perhaps TRBD2 (5 bases). V dropped 5 bases and J dropped 0 bases, with 8 bases sitting between them. Germline V gene data show CDR1 as MNHEY and CDR2 as SVGAGI. This CDR3 is built from 13 residues. CDR3 sequence (DNA): TGTGCCAGCAGTCCTAGCCCCTCCTACGAGCAGTACTTC. Residues: CASSPSPSYEQYF.

This clonotype was seen at least ten times. The CDR3, as DNA: TGTGCCAGCAGCTTAGGACGGGGGCCCCTCCACTTT. This codes for CASSLGRGPLHF. The V call is TRBV7-2, the J call TRBJ1-6, with TRBD1 as a possible D gene (5 bases). The germline V and J ends were trimmed by 1 base and 13 bases, with 8 bases remaining between them. This CDR3 has 12 residues. Germline V gene data show CDR1 as SGHTA and CDR2 as FQGNSA.

This clonotype has only a few counts. CDR3 amino acids: CASSSPARQPQHF. The CDR3 DNA reads TGTGCCAGCAGTAGCCCCGCACGTCAGCCCCAGCATTTT. The chain carries TRBV12-3 or TRBV12-4 and TRBJ1-5; D remains unclear. Trimming took 5 bases from V and 6 from J, leaving 11 bases between them. The CDR3 is made up of 13 amino acids.

This clonotype has at least ten counts. The chain couples TRBV7-2 to TRBJ2-7, with D perhaps matching TRBD2 (6 bases). V lost 6 bases and J lost 3, with 9 bases in between. This CDR3 has 12 amino acids. CDR1 is SGHTA and CDR2 is FQGNSA in the germline V gene. In DNA, the CDR3 is TGTGCCAGCAGGCGGGGCGGCTACGAGCAGTACTTC. Amino acid sequence: CASRRGGYEQYF.

The table lists this clonotype with many counts. The V gene is TRBV20-1, the J gene TRBJ1-1, with D possibly TRBD1 on 6 matching bases. Germline V lookup: CDR1 DFQATT, CDR2 SNEGSKA (reference sequence). The CDR3 is 14 amino acids. Trimming stripped 6 bases from V and 4 bases from J, with 18 bases between. The CDR3 DNA reads as TGCAGTGCACCGGGGGCGCGGAGGGGCACTGAAGCTTTCTTT. Its translation: CSAPGARRGTEAFF.

Ten or more counts support this clonotype. V usage is TRBV7-8 and J usage is TRBJ2-1, with 7 bases aligning to TRBD1. The CDR3 contains 16 residues. The junction had 7 bases not matched to a gene; V was cut back by 5 bases and J by 0 bases. CDR1 and CDR2 (germline): SGHVS, FQNEAQ. The CDR3 region has the DNA TGTGCCAGCAGCCCCCGACAGGGAAACTCCTACAATGAGCAGTTCTTC. It codes for CASSPRQGNSYNEQFF.

This clonotype was counted between two and nine times. A junction end diverges from the germline sequence, so it may reflect a read error. The gene calls are TRBV12-3 or TRBV12-4 and TRBJ2-3, with 10 nucleotides matching TRBD1. The CDR3 contains 13 residues. CDR3 sequence reads: CASSFPPGQGWNF. The DNA of the CDR3 is TGTGCCAGCAGTTTTCCACCGGGACAGGGGTGGAATTTT.

Only a few counts were recorded for this clonotype. This chain joins TRBV28 and TRBJ2-7, with 8 bases that match TRBD1. This CDR3 has 14 amino acids. Germline CDR1 is MDHEN and CDR2 is SYDVKM. Unmatched junction bases numbered 5, after V lost 6 bases and J lost 1 base. CDR3 region: CASSGTGESYEQYF. CDR3 in DNA: TGTGCCAGCAGCGGGACAGGTGAATCCTACGAGCAGTACTTC.

The chain is built from TRBV7-2 and TRBJ2-5, with TRBD1 matching over 9 bases. V lost 3 bases and J lost 2; bases outside the gene matches: 1. CDR3 size: 14 residues. Germline V gene data show CDR1 as SGHTA and CDR2 as FQGNSA. The CDR3 sequence: CASSFDRGQETQYF. In DNA, the CDR3 is TGTGCCAGCAGCTTTGACAGGGGGCAAGAGACCCAGTACTTC.

This chain connects TRBV5-4 to TRBJ1-4; 8 positions agree with TRBD1. Germline V gene sequence: CDR1 SGHNT, CDR2 YYREEE (reference sequence). V gave up 3 bases and J gave up 12 bases; unmatched junction bases: 7. The CDR3 has 13 residues. The CDR3: CASSSGGNGELFF. CDR3 in DNA: TGTGCCAGCAGCTCAGGGGGCAATGGAGAACTGTTTTTT.

This clonotype occurred a few times. This chain links TRBV3-1 with TRBJ1-1; D is perhaps TRBD1 (6 bases). CDR1 is LGHDT, CDR2 YNNKEL, per germline (reference sequence). V was pared by 1 base and J by 5 bases, with 26 bases between. The length of the CDR3 is 19 residues. The CDR3 bases are TGTGCCAGCAGCCAAGCCGGGGACTACCGGGGGCCCAGGAGAACTGAAGCTTTCTTT. Translation gives CASSQAGDYRGPRRTEAFF.

This clonotype was observed many times. The chain has TRBV12-3 or TRBV12-4 and TRBJ1-5, with D unclear. This CDR3 has 13 residues. V shed 7 bases and J shed 6 bases, with 13 bases lying between them. The CDR3 sequence is CASTSLMSQPQHF. CDR3 DNA: TGTGCCAGCACCAGCCTAATGAGTCAGCCCCAGCATTTT.

There are many counts of this clonotype. This chain uses TRBV7-2 with TRBJ1-5; maybe TRBD1 (5 bases). The germline V gene encodes CDR1 SGHTA and CDR2 FQGNSA. This CDR3 is built from 16 residues. V dropped 5 bases and J dropped 6 bases, with 20 bases sitting between them. CDR3 nucleotides: TGTGCCAGCAGCCCCGGGGCCCTCATAGGAGGTCAGCCCCAGCATTTT. The encoded protein is CASSPGALIGGQPQHF.

This clonotype has at least ten counts. V is TRBV12-3 or TRBV12-4 and J is TRBJ1-6; a possible D gene is TRBD1 (5 bases). The V end was cut by 1 base, the J end by 7 bases, with 20 bases between. This CDR3 has 18 amino acids. The CDR3, as DNA: TGTGCCAGCAGTTTAGAACGGGCAGGGCCCGGTCGCAATTCACCCCTCCACTTT. Its protein is CASSLERAGPGRNSPLHF.